The 29 T cell receptor beta chains presented below share a single source sample, sequenced in a study of control samples from healthy donors and cancer patients. Sequencing was performed with immunoSEQ multiplex PCR; in TCRdb, only in-frame clones are kept and a portion is missing. The sample lists about 150,000 clones; 80% to 95% were seen once. The sequencing input was blood. These receptor sequences come from a man aged 18 to 29 in good health.

This chain connects TRBV6-2 or TRBV6-3 to TRBJ1-5; no firm D call. Trimming shortened V by 4 bases and J by 4 bases, and 8 bases separated the two germline ends. Germline values: CDR1 MNHEY, CDR2 SVGEGT. The CDR3 has 13 residues. The chain's CDR3 is CASSFMGNQPQHF. CDR3 coding DNA: TGTGCCAGCAGTTTTATGGGGAATCAGCCCCAGCATTTT.

This clone has at least ten counts. This chain links TRBV9 with TRBJ1-3; no reliable D call. Germline CDR1 is SGDLS and CDR2 is YYNGEE. The CDR3 has 15 amino acids. Trimming removed 4 bases at V and 1 base at J, with 12 bases between. CDR3 in amino acids: CASSPLSGSGNTIYF. The CDR3 region has the DNA TGTGCCAGCAGCCCCCTCTCGGGGTCTGGAAACACCATATATTTT.

The chain combines TRBV27 with TRBJ1-3; no clear D. V was clipped by 3 bases and J by 5 bases, with 8 bases between them. This CDR3 has 13 residues. Germline V gene sequence: CDR1 MNHEY, CDR2 SMNVEV (reference sequence). The CDR3 loop is CASSLGVRNTIYF. Here the CDR3 DNA reads TGTGCCAGCAGTTTGGGTGTTAGAAACACCATATATTTT.

The sample holds one count of this clone. The J gene is TRBJ2-5, the V gene TRBV6-2 or TRBV6-3; D is ambiguous. Germline CDR1 is MNHEY and CDR2 is SVGEGT. The CDR3 is 13 residues long. The V end lost 4 bases, the J end lost 1 base, and 7 bases lay between the germline ends. CDR3: CASSSRAQETQYF. The CDR3 DNA reads TGTGCCAGCAGTTCCCGAGCCCAAGAGACCCAGTACTTC.

This chain uses TRBV7-6 with TRBJ2-3, with 7 bases identical to TRBD1. Germline values: CDR1 SGHVS, CDR2 FNYEAQ. The CDR3 spans 14 residues. Trimming cost V 4 bases and J 8 bases; bases outside gene matches: 9. The CDR3, as DNA: TGTGCCAGCAGCTCGGACAGGTCCGCCGCTACGCAGTATTTT. This gives the protein CASSSDRSAATQYF.

The chain employs TRBV28 and TRBJ2-2; 13 positions agree with TRBD2. Germline assignment: CDR1 MDHEN and CDR2 SYDVKM. This CDR3 has 17 amino acids. Trimming removed 5 bases from V and 0 bases from J; junction bases left unmatched: 3. The CDR3 nucleotides read TGTGCCAGCAGTCCACTAGCGGGAGGGCCGAACACCGGGGAGCTGTTTTTT. Protein product: CASSPLAGGPNTGELFF. The whole variable domain, filled in from reference TRBV28 and TRBJ2-2, reads DVKVTQSSRYLVKRTGEKVFLECVQDMDHENMFWYRQDPGLGLRLIYFSYDVKMKEKGDIPEGYSVSREKKERFSLILESASTNQTSMYLCASSPLAGGPNTGELFFGEGSRLTVL.

The chain uses TRBV6-6 and TRBJ1-5; D gene ambiguous. This CDR3 spans 12 amino acids. The V end was cut by 3 bases, the J end by 4 bases, with 4 bases between. Germline CDR1 is MNHNY and CDR2 is SVGAGI (reference sequence). DNA of the CDR3: TGTGCCAGCAGTTATGGAAATCAGCCCCAGCATTTT. It specifies CASSYGNQPQHF.

V usage is TRBV2 and J usage is TRBJ1-3; no firm D call. Deletions cut 3 bases from V and 2 bases from J, with 11 bases between. The germline V gene has CDR1 SNHLY and CDR2 FYNNEI. CDR3 length: 15 amino acids. CDR3 nucleotides: TGTGCCAGCAGTGATTCGGATAATACTGGAAACACCATATATTTT. It encodes CASSDSDNTGNTIYF.

The chain is built from TRBV6-5 and TRBJ2-1; TRBD2 aligns across 11 bases. V dropped 6 bases and J dropped 6; count of bases not matched to a gene: 4. CDR3 size: 14 residues. Germline CDR1 reads MNHEY; CDR2 reads SVGAGI. The CDR3 spells CASRSGLAGNEQFF. CDR3 bases: TGTGCCAGCAGATCCGGACTAGCGGGCAATGAGCAGTTCTTC.

The chain has TRBV2 and TRBJ1-2, with TRBD1 matching 7 bases. V was pared by 4 bases and J by 3 bases, with 2 bases of the junction left unmatched. CDR1 is SNHLY and CDR2 is FYNNEI in the germline V gene. This CDR3 is 13 amino acids long. The CDR3 nucleotides read TGTGCCAGCAGTGGGGACAGACACTATGGCTACACCTTC. Translation gives CASSGDRHYGYTF.

The genes are TRBV25-1 and TRBJ1-1, with a tentative D call TRBD1 (6 bases). Germline V gene sequence: CDR1 MGHDK, CDR2 SYGVNS. V was shortened by 8 bases and J by 1 base, with 8 bases between the two germline ends. The CDR3 is 12 residues long. Here the CDR3 reads CASLTGNTEAFF. The CDR3 coding sequence is TGTGCCAGCTTGACAGGGAACACTGAAGCTTTCTTT.

The chain carries TRBV30 and TRBJ1-1, with 7 bases aligning to TRBD1. The CDR3 runs to 11 residues. V trimming: 2 bases; J trimming: 6 bases; junction bases outside the gene matches: 0. From germline, CDR1 is GTSNPN and CDR2 SVGIG (reference sequence). CDR3: CAWSQGAEAFF. The CDR3 DNA reads TGTGCCTGGAGTCAGGGGGCTGAAGCTTTCTTT.

The CDR3 bases are TGTGCCAGCAGATCCGGCACAACGAGCAATCAGCCCCAGCATTTT. This codes for CASRSGTTSNQPQHF. The chain joins TRBV2 to TRBJ1-5, with D unclear. There are 15 residues in the CDR3. Between the trimmed V and J ends, which lost 6 bases and 1 base, there was a span of 13 bases. Germline values: CDR1 SNHLY, CDR2 FYNNEI.

The chain employs TRBV18 and TRBJ1-4; D is unclear. The CDR3 totals 15 residues. Trimming shortened V by 3 bases and J by 5 bases, and 13 bases separated the two germline ends. CDR1 KGHSH and CDR2 LQKENI come from the germline V gene. Here the CDR3 reads CASSPSRDVNEKLFF. The CDR3 region has the DNA TGTGCCAGCTCACCTTCCCGAGACGTCAATGAAAAACTGTTTTTT. Based on the CDR3 plus reference TRBV18 and TRBJ1-4, the full variable domain is NAGVMQNPRHLVRRRGQEARLRCSPMKGHSHVYWYRQLPEEGLKFMVYLQKENIIDESGMPKERFSAEFPKEGPSILRIQQVVRGDSAAYFCASSPSRDVNEKLFFGSGTQLSVL.

The chain uses TRBV9 and TRBJ2-5, with 10 nucleotides matching TRBD2. The ends lost 2 bases at V and 5 bases at J; junction bases unmatched: 9. The germline V gene encodes CDR1 SGDLS and CDR2 YYNGEE. The CDR3 consists of 16 residues. The CDR3 protein is CASSVELAGSKETQYF. DNA for the CDR3: TGTGCCAGCAGCGTGGAACTAGCGGGGTCGAAGGAGACCCAGTACTTC.

The rearrangement uses TRBV19 and TRBJ2-7; D is possibly TRBD1 (5 bases). This CDR3 has 12 residues. The germline gives CDR1 LNHDA, CDR2 SQIVND (reference sequence). With 6 bases removed from V and 3 bases from J, the gap between germline ends came to 9 bases. Here the CDR3 reads CASSLRGYEQYF. As DNA, the CDR3 is TGTGCCAGTAGCCTTAGGGGCTACGAGCAGTACTTC.

This chain uses TRBV2 with TRBJ2-7; D is unresolved. The V end was cut by 5 bases, the J end by 0 bases, with 5 bases between. Looked up from germline, CDR1 is SNHLY and CDR2 is FYNNEI. This CDR3 comprises 12 residues. The CDR3 DNA reads TGTGCCAGCAGTCCTTTCTCCTACGAGCAGTACTTC. This codes for CASSPFSYEQYF.

The V call is TRBV6-1, the J call TRBJ2-2; 12 nucleotides match TRBD2. Per the germline V gene, CDR1 is MNHNS and CDR2 is SASEGT. V dropped 2 bases and J dropped 6; count of bases not matched to a gene: 1. This CDR3 is 15 amino acids long. CDR3 amino acids: CASSELAGGPGELFF. In DNA, the CDR3 is TGTGCCAGCAGTGAACTAGCGGGGGGGCCCGGGGAGCTGTTTTTT.

The CDR3 region is CASSAEQGFGNQPQHF. The CDR3 nucleotides are TGCGCCAGCAGCGCGGAACAGGGGTTTGGCAATCAGCCCCAGCATTTT. This chain links TRBV4-1 with TRBJ1-5; 7 bases match TRBD1. CDR1 is MGHRA, CDR2 YSYEKL, per germline. This CDR3 region has 16 residues. V lost 5 bases, J lost 2 bases, and 9 bases stayed unmatched.

The sample holds one count of this clone. The J gene is TRBJ2-5, the V gene TRBV12-3 or TRBV12-4; TRBD1 is a possible D gene (7 bases). CDR3 size: 11 residues. Trimming left V 5 bases short and J 10 bases short, with 11 bases between. CDR3 in DNA: TGTGCCAGCAGTACAGGGGAGGTCCAGTACTTC. This sequence encodes CASSTGEVQYF.

This sequence joins TRBV19 and TRBJ1-3; D ambiguous. Trimming left V 10 bases short and J 0 bases short, with 10 bases between. CDR1 and CDR2 (germline): LNHDA, SQIVND (reference sequence). This CDR3 contains 13 residues. CDR3 in DNA: TGTGCCACGTCCATTAACTCTGGAAACACCATATATTTT. It encodes CATSINSGNTIYF. Supplemented by reference TRBV19 and TRBJ1-3, the full variable domain reads DGGITQSPKYLFRKEGQNVTLSCEQNLNHDAMYWYRQDPGQGLRLIYYSQIVNDFQKGDIAEGYSVSREKKESFPLTVTSAQKNPTAFYLCATSINSGNTIYFGEGSWLTVV.

The V call is TRBV24-1, the J call TRBJ1-5; TRBD1 might be the D (5 bases). The ends were cut back, 1 base at V and 0 bases at J, with 9 bases in the middle. The V gene's germline CDR1 is KGHDR and CDR2 SFDVKD. This CDR3 comprises 16 residues. CDR3 protein: CATSDFRGDSNQPQHF. DNA of the CDR3: TGTGCCACCAGTGATTTTAGGGGCGATAGCAATCAGCCCCAGCATTTT.

The gene calls are TRBV6-4 and TRBJ2-2; D may be TRBD1 or TRBD2 (5 bases each). Looked up from germline, CDR1 is MRHNA and CDR2 is SNTAGT. The CDR3 spans 14 residues. Trimming removed 6 bases at V and 1 base at J, with 9 bases between. CDR3 loop: CASSRDLNTGELFF. For the CDR3, the DNA is TGTGCCAGCAGCCGGGACCTGAACACCGGGGAGCTGTTTTTT.

The chain recombines TRBV14 with TRBJ2-3; D possibly corresponds to TRBD2 (6 bases). CDR1 is SGHDN, CDR2 FVKESK, per germline. V was trimmed by 1 base and J by 2 bases, leaving 10 bases between them. CDR3 length: 15 residues. In DNA form, the CDR3 reads TGTGCCAGCAGCCAAGGCGGGAAGCACACAGATACGCAGTATTTT. Its translation is CASSQGGKHTDTQYF.

This clone was seen just once. CDR3 protein: CASKEEGYTGNTIYF. The CDR3 DNA reads TGTGCCAGCAAAGAGGAGGGATACACTGGAAACACCATATATTTT. The chain combines TRBV2 with TRBJ1-3; D gene unclear. Germline V gene sequence: CDR1 SNHLY, CDR2 FYNNEI. This CDR3 spans 15 amino acids. Trimming shortened V by 7 bases and J by 2 bases, and 15 bases separated the two germline ends.

This chain connects TRBV6-5 to TRBJ1-6; tentative D call: TRBD1 (6 bases). Germline CDR1 reads MNHEY; CDR2 reads SVGAGI. V was shortened by 1 base and J by 11 bases, with 12 bases between the two germline ends. The CDR3 consists of 14 residues. As DNA, the CDR3 is TGTGCCAGCAGTTACTTGGGACAACGTGCACCCCTCCACTTT. As protein: CASSYLGQRAPLHF.

This chain connects TRBV6-5 to TRBJ1-5, with TRBD1 as a possible D gene (6 bases). The CDR3 totals 16 residues. CDR1 MNHEY and CDR2 SVGAGI come from the germline V gene. V lost 2 bases, J lost 6 bases, and 17 bases lay in between. DNA of the CDR3: TGTGCCAGCAGTTACGGTGGTTCAGGGGCCAGTCAGCCCCAGCATTTT. It yields the protein CASSYGGSGASQPQHF.

This clone was counted once. V is TRBV6-5 and J is TRBJ2-7; a weak D match, TRBD2 (6 bases). The CDR3 runs to 16 residues. The germline gives CDR1 MNHEY, CDR2 SVGAGI. V was pared by 1 base and J by 2 bases, with 15 bases between. The CDR3 spells CASSYWGGGFTYEQYF. CDR3 bases: TGTGCCAGCAGTTACTGGGGTGGGGGGTTTACCTACGAGCAGTACTTC.

V usage is TRBV6-5 and J usage is TRBJ2-7; 7 bases are shared with TRBD1. The CDR3 sequence is 13 residues long. CDR1 is MNHEY, CDR2 SVGAGI, per germline. V was pared by 8 bases and J by 5 bases, with 9 bases of the junction left unmatched. As DNA, the CDR3 is TGTGCCAGCCGCGGACAGGCATTTCACGAGCAGTACTTC. Amino acids: CASRGQAFHEQYF.